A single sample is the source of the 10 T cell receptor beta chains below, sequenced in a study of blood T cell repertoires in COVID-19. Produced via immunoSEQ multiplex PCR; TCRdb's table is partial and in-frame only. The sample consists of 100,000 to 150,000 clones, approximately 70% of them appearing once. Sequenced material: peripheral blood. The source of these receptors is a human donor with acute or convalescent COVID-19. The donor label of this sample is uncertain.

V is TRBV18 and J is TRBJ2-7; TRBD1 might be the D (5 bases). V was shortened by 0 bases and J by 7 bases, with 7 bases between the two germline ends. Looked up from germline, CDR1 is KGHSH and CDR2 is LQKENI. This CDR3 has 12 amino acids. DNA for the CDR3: TGTGCCAGCTCACCACCATCAGGGGAGCAGTACGTC. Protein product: CASSPPSGEQYV.

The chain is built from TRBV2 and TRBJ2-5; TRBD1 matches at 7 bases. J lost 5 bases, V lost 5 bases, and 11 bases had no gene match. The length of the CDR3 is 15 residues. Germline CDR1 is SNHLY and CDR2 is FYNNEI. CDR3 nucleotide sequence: TGTGCCAGCAGTAGGGCGACAGGGAAGGGTGAGACCCAGTACTTC. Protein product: CASSRATGKGETQYF.

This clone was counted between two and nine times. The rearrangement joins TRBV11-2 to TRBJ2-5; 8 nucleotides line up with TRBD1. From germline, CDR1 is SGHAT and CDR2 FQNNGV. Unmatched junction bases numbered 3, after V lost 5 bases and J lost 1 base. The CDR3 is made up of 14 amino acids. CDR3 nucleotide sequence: TGTGCCAGCAGCGCCGACAGGGGCCAAGAGACCCAGTACTTC. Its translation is CASSADRGQETQYF.

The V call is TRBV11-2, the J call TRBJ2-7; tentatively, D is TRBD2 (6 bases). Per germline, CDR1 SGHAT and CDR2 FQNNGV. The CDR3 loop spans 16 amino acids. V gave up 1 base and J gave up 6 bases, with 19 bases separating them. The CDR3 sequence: CASSLGDRTRGSEQYV. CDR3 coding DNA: TGTGCCAGCAGCTTAGGCGACCGAACACGGGGGTCCGAGCAGTACGTC.

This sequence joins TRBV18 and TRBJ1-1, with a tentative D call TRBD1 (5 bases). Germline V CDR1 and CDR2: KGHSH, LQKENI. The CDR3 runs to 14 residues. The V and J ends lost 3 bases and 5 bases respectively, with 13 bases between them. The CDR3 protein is CASSPLTRVTEAFF. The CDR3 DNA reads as TGTGCCAGCTCACCCCTCACCAGGGTTACTGAAGCTTTCTTT. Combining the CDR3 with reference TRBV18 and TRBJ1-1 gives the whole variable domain NAGVMQNPRHLVRRRGQEARLRCSPMKGHSHVYWYRQLPEEGLKFMVYLQKENIIDESGMPKERFSAEFPKEGPSILRIQQVVRGDSAAYFCASSPLTRVTEAFFGQGTRLTVV.

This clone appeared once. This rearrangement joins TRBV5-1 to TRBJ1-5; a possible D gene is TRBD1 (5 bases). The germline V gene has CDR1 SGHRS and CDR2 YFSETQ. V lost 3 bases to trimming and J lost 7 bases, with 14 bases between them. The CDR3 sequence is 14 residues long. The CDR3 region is CASSSGGAGQPQHF. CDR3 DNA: TGCGCCAGCAGCTCGGGAGGGGCGGGACAGCCCCAGCATTTT.

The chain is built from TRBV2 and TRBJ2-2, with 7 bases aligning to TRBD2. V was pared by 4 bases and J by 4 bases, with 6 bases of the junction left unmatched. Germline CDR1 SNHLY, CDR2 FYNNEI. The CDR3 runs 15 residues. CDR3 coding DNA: TGTGCCAGCAGTGTAGGAGCGGGGCCCACCGGGGAGCTGTTTTTT. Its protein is CASSVGAGPTGELFF.

The CDR3 nucleotides read TGTGCCAGCAGCTTTGGCTCCGGGACAGTAAAAGAAGAGACCCAGTACTTC. This codes for CASSFGSGTVKEETQYF. The chain employs TRBV11-2 and TRBJ2-5, with 7 nucleotides matching TRBD1. Unmatched junction bases numbered 13, after V lost 3 bases and J lost 3 bases. The CDR3 contains 17 residues. Looked up from germline, CDR1 is SGHAT and CDR2 is FQNNGV.

CDR3 coding DNA: TGTGCCACCAGTGAGGCTCGCCGGGACAGGGAGGGAGATGAGGGGAACACTGAAGCTTTCTTT. It is translated as CATSEARRDREGDEGNTEAFF. This sequence joins TRBV24-1 and TRBJ1-1; 9 bases fit TRBD1. The CDR3 runs to 21 residues. The germline V gene has CDR1 KGHDR and CDR2 SFDVKD. With V trimmed by 4 bases and J by 1 base, 21 bases remained unmatched.

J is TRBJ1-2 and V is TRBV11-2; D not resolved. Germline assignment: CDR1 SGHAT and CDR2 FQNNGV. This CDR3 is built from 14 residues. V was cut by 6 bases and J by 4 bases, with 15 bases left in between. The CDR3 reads CASRQISSGYGYTF. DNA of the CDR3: TGTGCCAGCAGACAGATCTCCTCCGGCTATGGCTACACCTTC. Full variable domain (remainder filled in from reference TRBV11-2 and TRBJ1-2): EAGVAQSPRYKIIEKRQSVAFWCNPISGHATLYWYQQILGQGPKLLIQFQNNGVVDDSQLPKDRFSAERLKGVDSTLKIQPAKLEDSAVYLCASRQISSGYGYTFGSGTRLTVV.